This paragraph reports one TCR beta chain. Its target is not known. This record comes from a study of OX40 agonist ivuxolimab in advanced cancers. This CDR3 comprises 15 residues. Trimming cost V 0 bases and J 4 bases; bases outside gene matches: 8. Germline assignment: CDR1 GTSNPN and CDR2 SVGIG (reference sequence). Whole-study results and caveats: Low normalized T-cell clonal expansion was also seen in some nonresponders.

TCRdb's table, derived via immunoSEQ multiplex PCR, lists solely in-frame clones and lacks some. The sample shows some 9,800 clones, just over 75% of them seen only once. This chain connects TRBV30 to TRBJ2-5, with TRBD2 identical over 7 bases. Sample: CD4+ or CD8+ T cells sorted from blood, taken in a trial of the OX40 agonist ivuxolimab. The sequence was collected from an adult with an advanced solid tumor such as melanoma, head and neck, liver or kidney cancer. CDR3 residues: CAWSVKWEGRETQYF. DNA of the CDR3: TGTGCCTGGAGTGTAAAGTGGGAGGGCCGAGAGACCCAGTACTTC. The full variable domain, with the rest looked up from reference TRBV30 and TRBJ2-5, is SQTIHQWPATLVQPVGSPLSLECTVEGTSNPNLYWYRQAAGRGLQLLFYSVGIGQISSEVPQNLSASRPQDRQFILSSKKLLLSDSGFYLCAWSVKWEGRETQYFGPGTRLLVL.